This T cell receptor (beta chain) was identified in a study of shared clonotypes between healthy human individuals. Overall study context: The donors, two women and three men, were aged 18 to 49. Plates per donor: three CD4 naive, three CD4 memory, two CD8 naive, one CD8 memory.

Germline CDR1 is MNHEY and CDR2 is SVGAGI. Trimming left V 4 bases short and J 5 bases short, with 8 bases between. The length of the CDR3 is 12 residues. Under the authors' procedure: ImmunoSEQ gave junction-only sequences without quality scores, so filtering differed. Some clones are missing from TCRdb's copy, which holds only in-frame ones; the method was immunoSEQ multiplex PCR. V, J and clone size are taken as reported in that table, and D and trimming were inferred from the DNA itself. The top ten hold 1.8% of the sample, which has about 670,000 clones, around 72% seen once. Sequencing was done on a sample of memory CD4+ T cells sorted from blood. Subset of the sample: CD45RA-negative fraction. The clonotype comes from a woman aged 25 to 39 in good health. The chain is built from TRBV6-5 and TRBJ2-5; D is ambiguous. This CDR3 is CASSLGYETQYF. CDR3 coding DNA: TGTGCCAGCAGTTTAGGTTACGAGACCCAGTACTTC.